The rows below give T cell receptor beta chains drawn from one sample of a study of cytomegalovirus exposure and HLA in healthy donors. Clones were sequenced by immunoSEQ multiplex PCR, and TCRdb holds only the in-frame ones, with some missing. Of approximately 250,000 clones listed, around 80% are singletons. Sequencing used PBMCs. The receptors shown here come from a boy aged 5-17 years in good health and CMV-seronegative. CDR3s include the opening cysteine and the closing phenylalanine or tryptophan. A D gene is named only where the DNA matches it firmly. For some rows the clone size is stated as once, few or many, or as a class when expanded; others skip it.

j_call: TRBJ2-7; v_call: TRBV15; d_call: TRBD1; clone_size: .; cdr3_aa: CATSRDYQGATTYF; cdr3_nt: TGTGCCACCAGCAGAGATTATCAGGGGGCCACCACGTACTTC
j_call: TRBJ1-1; v_call: TRBV7-2; d_call: .; clone_size: few; cdr3_aa: CASSLSYSRGGTEAFF; cdr3_nt: TGTGCCAGCAGCCTATCCTATTCGCGGGGGGGCACTGAAGCTTTCTTT
j_call: TRBJ2-1; v_call: TRBV18; d_call: TRBD2; clone_size: .; cdr3_aa: CASSPRGGRGVNEQFF; cdr3_nt: TGTGCCAGCTCACCACGGGGCGGGAGGGGTGTGAATGAGCAGTTCTTC
j_call: TRBJ1-2; v_call: TRBV19; d_call: .; clone_size: .; cdr3_aa: CASSFPGANYGYTF; cdr3_nt: TGTGCCAGTAGCTTCCCGGGGGCTAACTATGGCTACACCTTC
j_call: TRBJ1-4; v_call: TRBV4-1; d_call: .; clone_size: .; cdr3_aa: CASSPAEGRELFF; cdr3_nt: TGCGCCAGCAGCCCCGCAGAGGGAAGAGAACTGTTTTTT
j_call: TRBJ1-5; v_call: TRBV19; d_call: .; clone_size: once; cdr3_aa: CASSNTGVNQPQHF; cdr3_nt: TGTGCCAGTAGTAACACGGGGGTCAATCAGCCCCAGCATTTT
j_call: TRBJ1-1; v_call: TRBV27; d_call: TRBD1; clone_size: .; cdr3_aa: CASSPGTVNTEAFF; cdr3_nt: TGTGCCAGCAGTCCCGGGACAGTGAACACTGAAGCTTTCTTT
j_call: TRBJ1-2; v_call: TRBV6-5; d_call: TRBD1; clone_size: .; cdr3_aa: CASRRTGNHGYTF; cdr3_nt: TGTGCCAGTCGTAGGACAGGGAACCATGGCTACACCTTC
j_call: TRBJ2-5; v_call: TRBV5-4; d_call: .; clone_size: once; cdr3_aa: CASSLLLEETQYF; cdr3_nt: TGTGCCAGCAGCTTGCTCCTAGAAGAGACCCAGTACTTC
j_call: TRBJ1-1; v_call: TRBV7-8; d_call: .; clone_size: .; cdr3_aa: CASSLVQGGVYTEAFF; cdr3_nt: TGTGCCAGCAGCTTAGTCCAGGGTGGTGTGTACACTGAAGCTTTCTTT
j_call: TRBJ2-7; v_call: TRBV5-1; d_call: .; clone_size: .; cdr3_aa: CASSLWRDPLLHF; cdr3_nt: TGCGCCAGCAGTTTGTGGAGGGACCCTCTCCTGCACTTC
j_call: TRBJ2-1; v_call: TRBV5-5; d_call: .; clone_size: once; cdr3_aa: CASNLKRTVEQFF; cdr3_nt: TGTGCCAGCAACTTAAAGCGGACGGTGGAGCAGTTCTTC
j_call: TRBJ2-5; v_call: TRBV7-9; d_call: TRBD1; clone_size: .; cdr3_aa: CASSSGTGGETQYF; cdr3_nt: TGTGCCAGCAGCTCCGGGACAGGGGGGGAGACCCAGTACTTC
j_call: TRBJ2-1; v_call: TRBV27; d_call: .; clone_size: .; cdr3_aa: CASSLSKGGASYNEQFF; cdr3_nt: TGTGCCAGCAGTTTATCGAAAGGGGGGGCGTCCTACAATGAGCAGTTCTTC
j_call: TRBJ2-3; v_call: TRBV29-1; d_call: TRBD2; clone_size: .; cdr3_aa: CSVEKTSGTDTQYF; cdr3_nt: TGCAGCGTTGAGAAAACTAGCGGCACAGATACGCAGTATTTT
j_call: TRBJ2-7; v_call: TRBV19; d_call: TRBD2; clone_size: .; cdr3_aa: CASRLAATRSYEQYF; cdr3_nt: TGTGCCAGTAGACTAGCGGCAACCCGCTCCTACGAGCAGTACTTC
j_call: TRBJ2-3; v_call: TRBV7-9; d_call: .; clone_size: .; cdr3_aa: CASSLGQGTQYF; cdr3_nt: TGTGCCAGCAGCTTAGGCCAGGGAACGCAGTATTTT
j_call: TRBJ1-3; v_call: TRBV10-3; d_call: .; clone_size: .; cdr3_aa: CAISESGGPGNTIYF; cdr3_nt: TGTGCCATCAGTGAGTCCGGGGGACCGGGAAACACCATATATTTT
j_call: TRBJ1-2; v_call: TRBV11-2; d_call: TRBD1; clone_size: .; cdr3_aa: CASSFRTGIVGGHTF; cdr3_nt: TGTGCCAGCAGCTTCCGGACAGGGATAGTAGGGGGCCACACCTTC
j_call: TRBJ2-3; v_call: TRBV5-6; d_call: TRBD1; clone_size: .; cdr3_aa: CASGPTGASTDTQYF; cdr3_nt: TGTGCCAGCGGCCCGACAGGGGCTAGCACAGATACGCAGTATTTT
j_call: TRBJ1-2; v_call: TRBV27; d_call: .; clone_size: .; cdr3_aa: CASRKDSYGYTF; cdr3_nt: TGTGCCAGCAGAAAAGACAGCTATGGCTACACCTTC
j_call: TRBJ1-2; v_call: TRBV5-4; d_call: .; clone_size: once; cdr3_aa: CASSSFPQGNYGYTF; cdr3_nt: TGTGCCAGCAGCTCCTTCCCTCAGGGAAACTATGGCTACACCTTC
j_call: TRBJ2-7; v_call: TRBV5-1; d_call: TRBD1; clone_size: few; cdr3_aa: CASSLAGTGNYEQYF; cdr3_nt: TGCGCCAGCAGCTTGGCCGGGACAGGGAACTACGAGCAGTACTTC
j_call: TRBJ1-2; v_call: TRBV30; d_call: .; clone_size: .; cdr3_aa: CAWTRGGDGYTF; cdr3_nt: TGTGCCTGGACCCGCGGGGGCGATGGCTACACCTTC
j_call: TRBJ2-3; v_call: TRBV6-5; d_call: .; clone_size: .; cdr3_aa: CASRRGGILDTQYF; cdr3_nt: TGTGCCAGCAGAAGGGGGGGCATTTTGGATACGCAGTATTTT
j_call: TRBJ2-3; v_call: TRBV5-1; d_call: .; clone_size: .; cdr3_aa: CASSLYPTGGTDTQYF; cdr3_nt: TGCGCCAGCAGCTTGTACCCCACGGGCGGGACAGATACGCAGTATTTT
j_call: TRBJ2-7; v_call: TRBV2; d_call: .; clone_size: .; cdr3_aa: CASSEPGERYEQYF; cdr3_nt: TGTGCCAGCAGTGAACCAGGGGAAAGGTACGAGCAGTACTTC
j_call: TRBJ1-1; v_call: TRBV2; d_call: .; clone_size: .; cdr3_aa: CASRTGRNTEAFF; cdr3_nt: TGTGCCAGCAGGACAGGAAGGAACACTGAAGCTTTCTTT
j_call: TRBJ1-3; v_call: TRBV6-1; d_call: .; clone_size: .; cdr3_aa: CASSEDSGNTIYF; cdr3_nt: TGTGCCAGCAGTGAAGACAGTGGAAACACCATATATTTT
j_call: TRBJ1-1; v_call: TRBV2; d_call: .; clone_size: once; cdr3_aa: CASSETRVGVNTEAFF; cdr3_nt: TGTGCCAGCAGTGAAACCCGGGTAGGAGTGAACACTGAAGCTTTCTTT
j_call: TRBJ2-1; v_call: TRBV11-2; d_call: .; clone_size: once; cdr3_aa: CASSLGGAYNEQFF; cdr3_nt: TGTGCCAGCAGCTTAGGGGGGGCCTACAATGAGCAGTTCTTC
j_call: TRBJ2-7; v_call: TRBV10-1; d_call: TRBD2; clone_size: .; cdr3_aa: CASSSALAGEYEQYF; cdr3_nt: TGCGCCAGCAGCTCCGCCCTAGCGGGAGAATACGAGCAGTACTTC
j_call: TRBJ2-6; v_call: TRBV5-1; d_call: .; clone_size: .; cdr3_aa: CASRIGQSGANVLTF; cdr3_nt: TGCGCCAGCCGCATCGGACAGTCTGGGGCCAACGTCCTGACTTTC
j_call: TRBJ1-6; v_call: TRBV5-6; d_call: TRBD1; clone_size: .; cdr3_aa: CASSWGTGGEGSPLHF; cdr3_nt: TGTGCCAGCAGCTGGGGGACAGGGGGCGAGGGCTCACCCCTCCACTTT
j_call: TRBJ1-3; v_call: TRBV19; d_call: .; clone_size: .; cdr3_aa: CASSSRTAGNTIYF; cdr3_nt: TGTGCCAGTAGTTCCCGGACAGCCGGAAATACCATATATTTT
j_call: TRBJ2-1; v_call: TRBV7-7; d_call: TRBD1; clone_size: .; cdr3_aa: CASSHRTGPGDEQFF; cdr3_nt: TGTGCTAGCAGCCATCGGACAGGTCCCGGGGATGAGCAGTTCTTC
j_call: TRBJ2-2; v_call: TRBV11-2; d_call: .; clone_size: few; cdr3_aa: CASTLLSYPGELFF; cdr3_nt: TGTGCCAGCACCCTCCTCTCGTATCCCGGGGAGCTGTTTTTT
j_call: TRBJ2-7; v_call: TRBV4-1; d_call: TRBD1; clone_size: once; cdr3_aa: CASSLLDGTGAGYEQYF; cdr3_nt: TGCGCCAGCAGCCTCCTAGATGGGACAGGGGCCGGCTACGAGCAGTACTTC
j_call: TRBJ2-1; v_call: TRBV30; d_call: TRBD2; clone_size: once; cdr3_aa: CARSPGGSSYNEQFF; cdr3_nt: TGTGCCAGGAGTCCCGGGGGGAGCTCCTACAATGAGCAGTTCTTC
j_call: TRBJ1-5; v_call: TRBV6-1; d_call: .; clone_size: .; cdr3_aa: CASSDGRAGNQPQHF; cdr3_nt: TGTGCCAGCAGTGACGGCAGGGCCGGCAATCAGCCCCAGCATTTT
j_call: TRBJ2-5; v_call: TRBV5-4; d_call: .; clone_size: .; cdr3_aa: CASSLPGSETQYF; cdr3_nt: TGTGCCAGCAGCTTGCCAGGCTCCGAGACCCAGTACTTC
j_call: TRBJ1-6; v_call: TRBV7-8; d_call: .; clone_size: once; cdr3_aa: CASSISDSPLHF; cdr3_nt: TGTGCCAGCAGTATTTCCGATTCACCCCTCCACTTT